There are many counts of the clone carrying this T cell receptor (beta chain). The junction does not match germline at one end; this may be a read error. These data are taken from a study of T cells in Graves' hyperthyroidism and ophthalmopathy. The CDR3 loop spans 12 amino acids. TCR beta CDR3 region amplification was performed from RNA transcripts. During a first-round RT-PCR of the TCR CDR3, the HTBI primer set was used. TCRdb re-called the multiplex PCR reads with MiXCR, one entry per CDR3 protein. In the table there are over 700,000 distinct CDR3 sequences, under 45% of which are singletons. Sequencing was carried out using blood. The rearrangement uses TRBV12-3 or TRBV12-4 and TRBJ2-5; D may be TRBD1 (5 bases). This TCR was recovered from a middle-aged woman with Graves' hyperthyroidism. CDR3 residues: CASSLGVETQYF. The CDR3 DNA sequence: TGTGCCAGCAGCTTAGGGGTAGAGACCCAGTACTTC.